A single sample gave rise to the 13 T cell receptor beta chains below, sequenced in a study of control samples from healthy donors and cancer patients. Clones were read by immunoSEQ multiplex PCR, and TCRdb kept only the in-frame ones, dropping some. This sample has roughly 100,000 clones, with about 90% found just once. The source material was blood. The receptors were gathered from a man aged 25-45 years in good health.

The chain recombines TRBV27 with TRBJ1-4; the D is unclear. There are 15 residues in the CDR3. CDR1 is MNHEY and CDR2 is SMNVEV in the germline V gene (reference sequence). V was clipped by 6 bases and J by 0 bases, with 11 bases between them. This CDR3 is CASRPNDATNEKLFF. The CDR3, as DNA: TGTGCCAGCAGGCCGAACGACGCAACTAATGAAAAACTGTTTTTT.

This chain uses TRBV11-3 with TRBJ1-1; 10 nucleotides match TRBD1. Germline trimming cut 2 bases from V and 4 bases from J; bases unmatched to any gene: 4. Germline values: CDR1 SGHNT, CDR2 YENEEA. The length of the CDR3 is 15 residues. This chain's CDR3 is CASSLLWTGGTEAFF. The CDR3 DNA reads as TGTGCCAGCAGCTTACTCTGGACAGGGGGCACTGAAGCTTTCTTT.

The chain carries TRBV5-1 and TRBJ2-1; 11 nucleotides agree with TRBD2. The trim removed 4 bases at V and 7 bases at J, leaving 10 bases unmatched. Looked up from germline, CDR1 is SGHRS and CDR2 is YFSETQ. This CDR3 region has 16 residues. The CDR3 DNA is TGCGCCAGCAGCCCGGTAGCGGGAGGGCTTTTAAATGAGCAGTTCTTC. Encoded protein: CASSPVAGGLLNEQFF.

The V call is TRBV28, the J call TRBJ2-4; D perhaps matches TRBD2 (6 bases). CDR1 and CDR2 (germline): MDHEN, SYDVKM. V lost 6 bases to trimming and J lost 0 bases, with 12 bases between them. This CDR3 is 15 amino acids long. The CDR3 sequence: CASSAGRLAKNIQYF. In DNA form, the CDR3 reads TGTGCCAGCAGCGCGGGGCGGCTAGCCAAAAACATTCAGTACTTC.

The V call is TRBV7-9, the J call TRBJ1-1; 8 bases are a match to TRBD1. There are 16 residues in the CDR3. With 4 bases clipped from V and 2 bases from J, the junction kept 9 bases outside the gene matches. Germline loops: CDR1 SEHNR, CDR2 FQNEAQ (reference sequence). This CDR3 is CASSSPLTGVNTEAFF. CDR3 DNA: TGTGCCAGCAGCTCCCCTCTGACAGGGGTTAACACTGAAGCTTTCTTT.

This sequence joins TRBV2 and TRBJ2-4; weak D call: TRBD1 (7 bases). This CDR3 spans 15 amino acids. Germline V lookup: CDR1 SNHLY, CDR2 FYNNEI. V lost 7 bases and J lost 6, with 19 bases in between. As DNA, the CDR3 is TGTGCCAGCACCCCGCGGGACAGTCGCAGAAACATTCAGTACTTC. This gives the protein CASTPRDSRRNIQYF.

The chain joins TRBV9 to TRBJ1-2; D remains ambiguous. Trimming left V 0 bases short and J 6 bases short, with 6 bases between. Germline V gives CDR1 SGDLS, CDR2 YYNGEE. This CDR3 is 12 amino acids long. The chain's CDR3 is CASSVGIDGYTF. In nucleotides, the CDR3 is TGTGCCAGCAGCGTAGGAATTGATGGCTACACCTTC.

This clone was recorded a few times. The rearrangement joins TRBV9 to TRBJ2-7; 11 bases match TRBD2. Germline V gives CDR1 SGDLS, CDR2 YYNGEE. The CDR3 sequence is 16 residues long. J gave up 6 bases and V 0 bases, and 8 bases lay outside the gene matches. The CDR3 DNA reads TGTGCCAGCAGCGTAGCTAGCGGGAGGTTAATAGTCGAGCAGTACTTC. Its translation is CASSVASGRLIVEQYF.

The chain has TRBV4-2 and TRBJ1-2, with D uncertain. The V end lost 4 bases, the J end lost 0 bases, and 12 bases lay between the germline ends. CDR1 and CDR2 from the germline V gene are LGHNA and YNFKEQ. The CDR3 is 15 amino acids. CDR3 DNA sequence: TGTGCCAGCAGCCCTCCGGACGGAACTAACTATGGCTACACCTTC. It specifies CASSPPDGTNYGYTF.

The CDR3 loop reads CASTGLAGERTGELFF. CDR3 DNA: TGTGCCAGCACCGGACTAGCGGGAGAGCGCACCGGGGAGCTGTTTTTT. The chain is built from TRBV28 and TRBJ2-2; 13 nucleotides line up with TRBD2. The germline gives CDR1 MDHEN, CDR2 SYDVKM. This CDR3 contains 16 residues. Unmatched junction bases numbered 6, after V lost 7 bases and J lost 4 bases.

V and J are TRBV7-6 and TRBJ1-1, with TRBD1 identical over 11 bases. Germline-derived CDR1 and CDR2 are SGHVS and FNYEAQ. J gave up 5 bases and V 5 bases, and 7 bases lay outside the gene matches. There are 15 residues in the CDR3. The CDR3 region is CASSKDRGRRTEAFF. The DNA for the CDR3 is TGTGCCAGCAGCAAGGACAGGGGGCGACGGACTGAAGCTTTCTTT.

The table lists this clone with a count of one. This chain joins TRBV29-1 and TRBJ2-3; 8 bases match TRBD1. V shed 0 bases and J 6 bases; nucleotides not matched to a gene: 8. Germline V gives CDR1 SQVTM, CDR2 ANQGSEA. The CDR3 sequence is 15 residues long. As DNA, the CDR3 is TGCAGCGTTGAAGATCGAACAGGGGGATTGGATACGCAGTATTTT. Amino acid sequence: CSVEDRTGGLDTQYF.

This sequence joins TRBV19 and TRBJ1-5, with D uncertain. V lost 3 bases and J lost 1, with 4 bases in between. In germline, CDR1 is LNHDA, CDR2 SQIVND (reference sequence). CDR3 length: 13 amino acids. CDR3 nucleotides: TGTGCCAGTAGTATCCCCAGCAATCAGCCCCAGCATTTT. It yields the protein CASSIPSNQPQHF.